Following are 21 T cell receptor beta chains from one sample sequenced in a study of T cells in tuberculosis. Thawed, overnight-rested PBMC were stained with GMM-loaded CD1B tetramer, viability dye and anti-CD3, then sorted. The lipid loaded on the CD1B tetramers was C32 glucose monomycolate from Rhodococcus equi. Clones were read by immunoSEQ multiplex PCR, and TCRdb kept only the in-frame ones, dropping some. This table holds nearly 60,000 clones, approximately 88% found once. The sample taken for sequencing was CD1b-GMM tetramer-negative cells sorted from PBMCs. The receptors derive from an adult woman with latent tuberculosis.

V gene TRBV7-2 combines with J gene TRBJ1-2; no firm D call. V was cut by 3 bases and J by 5 bases, with 16 bases left in between. CDR1 is SGHTA, CDR2 FQGNSA, per germline. The CDR3 extends over 15 amino acids. The CDR3 region is CASSLRRRGGYGYTF. For the CDR3, the DNA is TGTGCCAGCAGCTTGAGGAGGCGGGGTGGATATGGCTACACCTTC.

The count of this clone is one. The gene calls are TRBV5-1 and TRBJ2-1; D is possibly TRBD2 (6 bases). Germline assignment: CDR1 SGHRS and CDR2 YFSETQ. The V end lost 9 bases, the J end lost 3 bases, and 19 bases lay between the germline ends. This CDR3 is 15 amino acids long. In nucleotides, the CDR3 is TGCGCCAACGAAAGTCGGGGAGGAAACTACAATGAGCAGTTCTTC. This sequence encodes CANESRGGNYNEQFF.

This chain connects TRBV11-3 to TRBJ2-3, with 9 bases lining up with TRBD2. The CDR3 is made up of 16 amino acids. Germline CDR1 and CDR2: SGHNT and YENEEA. After removal of 6 bases from V and 3 bases from J, the junction contained 10 bases not matched to a gene. CDR3 sequence (DNA): TGTGCCAGCAGTTTTGATCTAGCGGGAAGTACAGATACGCAGTATTTT. This sequence encodes CASSFDLAGSTDTQYF.

Only one count was recorded for this clone. J is TRBJ2-5 and V is TRBV2, with D tentatively TRBD2 (6 bases). CDR3 length: 14 residues. The germline CDR1 and CDR2 sequences are SNHLY and FYNNEI. V dropped 4 bases and J dropped 5 bases, with 14 bases sitting between them. CDR3 protein: CASSAGRGMETQYF. DNA for the CDR3: TGTGCCAGCAGTGCCGGGCGGGGAATGGAGACCCAGTACTTC.

This chain uses TRBV5-4 with TRBJ1-1; no firm D call. V lost 4 bases, J lost 2 bases, and 15 bases lay in between. This CDR3 contains 15 residues. The germline gives CDR1 SGHNT, CDR2 YYREEE (reference sequence). CDR3 protein: CASSSAGEANTEAFF. In DNA, the CDR3 is TGTGCCAGCAGCAGCGCGGGCGAAGCTAACACTGAAGCTTTCTTT.

The chain carries TRBV5-1 and TRBJ2-1; TRBD1 matches 7 bases. From germline, CDR1 is SGHRS and CDR2 YFSETQ. The CDR3 spans 16 residues. J lost 5 bases, V lost 1 base, and 9 bases had no gene match. In nucleotides, the CDR3 is TGCGCCAGCAGCTTGTGGCCGGGACAGACCAACAATGAGCAGTTCTTC. Translated, it gives CASSLWPGQTNNEQFF.

CDR3 DNA sequence: TGTGCCAGCAGTTACTCCGGAGGGGGCCATGGCTACACCTTC. Amino acid sequence: CASSYSGGGHGYTF. The chain combines TRBV6-5 with TRBJ1-2; 7 positions match TRBD1. The CDR3 loop spans 14 amino acids. After removal of 0 bases from V and 6 bases from J, the junction contained 4 bases not matched to a gene. CDR1 and CDR2 from the germline V gene are MNHEY and SVGAGI.

This chain uses TRBV7-2 with TRBJ2-7; 7 nucleotides match TRBD1. Germline values: CDR1 SGHTA, CDR2 FQGNSA. The CDR3 is 12 amino acids. Trimming removed 4 bases from V and 6 bases from J; junction bases left unmatched: 3. The CDR3 DNA follows: TGTGCCAGCAGCTCATACAGGGGCGAGCAGTACTTC. Translating gives CASSSYRGEQYF.

The chain employs TRBV4-3 and TRBJ1-2; 7 bases are shared with TRBD1. J gave up 5 bases and V 1 base, and 7 bases lay outside the gene matches. CDR3 length: 15 residues. Germline CDR1 and CDR2: LGHNA and YSLEER. The CDR3 loop is CASSQGVAGGYGYTF. The CDR3 nucleotides are TGCGCCAGCAGCCAAGGGGTGGCAGGGGGTTATGGCTACACCTTC.

In its sample, this clone was seen once. The V call is TRBV4-3, the J call TRBJ1-4; TRBD1 matches 10 bases. This CDR3 comprises 16 residues. Germline CDR1 is LGHNA and CDR2 is YSLEER. V shed 0 bases and J 7 bases; nucleotides not matched to a gene: 5. The CDR3 DNA follows: TGCGCCAGCAGCCAAGATTGGGGACAGGGGCCTGAAAAACTGTTTTTT. Translation gives CASSQDWGQGPEKLFF.

This chain connects TRBV14 to TRBJ2-7; TRBD1 matches at 9 bases. The CDR3 extends over 14 amino acids. The ends lost 4 bases at V and 3 bases at J; junction bases unmatched: 4. Germline CDR1 is SGHDN and CDR2 is FVKESK. Here the CDR3 DNA reads TGTGCCAGCAGCCTGCAGACAGGGGGCTACGAGCAGTACTTC. Amino acids: CASSLQTGGYEQYF.

This clone was found once. This chain uses TRBV7-9 with TRBJ1-2, with 7 nucleotides matching TRBD1. Germline CDR1 reads SEHNR; CDR2 reads FQNEAQ (reference sequence). The CDR3 runs to 16 residues. J was trimmed by 4 bases and V by 3 bases; bases with no gene match: 11. The CDR3 region is CASSFEPGDRSYGYTF. CDR3 nucleotides: TGTGCCAGCAGCTTCGAGCCGGGGGACAGAAGCTATGGCTACACCTTC.

The chain recombines TRBV7-2 with TRBJ2-5; 12 bases fit TRBD1. The DNA end favors TRBJ2-7, so the J call may be wrong. The length of the CDR3 is 15 residues. The germline gives CDR1 SGHTA, CDR2 FQGNSA. CDR3 loop: CASSQTLGQGAEQYF. In DNA form, the CDR3 reads TGTGCCAGCAGCCAGACCCTGGGACAGGGGGCCGAGCAGTACTTC.

The chain joins TRBV27 to TRBJ1-1; TRBD1 matches at 8 bases. J lost 3 bases, V lost 4 bases, and 4 bases had no gene match. In germline, CDR1 is MNHEY, CDR2 SMNVEV (reference sequence). The CDR3 is 14 residues long. CDR3 nucleotide sequence: TGTGCCAGCAGTTCGCCAGGGGGCTACACTGAAGCTTTCTTT. Protein: CASSSPGGYTEAFF.

The rearrangement uses TRBV2 and TRBJ2-7; 9 nucleotides align to TRBD2. The CDR3 runs 16 residues. Germline CDR1 SNHLY, CDR2 FYNNEI. V lost 1 base to trimming and J lost 0 bases; unmatched junction nucleotides: 4. CDR3 sequence: CASSEGSSGNSYEQYF. The CDR3 bases are TGTGCCAGCAGTGAAGGTTCTAGCGGGAACTCCTACGAGCAGTACTTC. Full variable domain (remainder filled in from reference TRBV2 and TRBJ2-7): EPEVTQTPSHQVTQMGQEVILRCVPISNHLYFYWYRQILGQKVEFLVSFYNNEISEKSEIFDDQFSVERPDGSNFTLKIRSTKLEDSAMYFCASSEGSSGNSYEQYFGPGTRLTVT.

This chain connects TRBV19 to TRBJ1-2; 8 nucleotides align to TRBD1. CDR3 length equals 14 residues. Germline CDR1 LNHDA, CDR2 SQIVND (reference sequence). Trimming removed 5 bases from V and 2 bases from J; junction bases left unmatched: 4. The CDR3 region is CASSLGTGNYGYTF. In DNA, the CDR3 is TGTGCCAGTAGTCTTGGGACAGGAAACTATGGCTACACCTTC.

This clone was detected only once. The chain couples TRBV6-5 to TRBJ1-2; 7 bases line up with TRBD1. The V and J ends lost 5 bases and 7 bases, in that order; junction bases with no gene match: 7. This CDR3 region has 13 residues. The germline V gene has CDR1 MNHEY and CDR2 SVGAGI. The CDR3 loop is CASSDRDAIGYTF. CDR3 DNA: TGTGCCAGCAGTGACAGGGATGCAATTGGCTACACCTTC.

The chain has TRBV19 and TRBJ2-1; a weak D match, TRBD1 (6 bases). CDR3 size: 16 residues. V dropped 6 bases and J dropped 0 bases, with 15 bases sitting between them. In germline, CDR1 is LNHDA, CDR2 SQIVND (reference sequence). CDR3 DNA sequence: TGTGCCAGTAGCCGACAGGATGGGTTCTCCTACAATGAGCAGTTCTTC. As protein: CASSRQDGFSYNEQFF. The full variable domain, rest sourced from reference TRBV19 and TRBJ2-1, is DGGITQSPKYLFRKEGQNVTLSCEQNLNHDAMYWYRQDPGQGLRLIYYSQIVNDFQKGDIAEGYSVSREKKESFPLTVTSAQKNPTAFYLCASSRQDGFSYNEQFFGPGTRLTVL.

This clone appeared a single time. The gene calls are TRBV7-8 and TRBJ2-3; 9 nucleotides line up with TRBD2. The CDR3 length is 16 residues. CDR1 SGHVS and CDR2 FQNEAQ come from the germline V gene. V shed 2 bases and J 3 bases; nucleotides not matched to a gene: 6. The CDR3 nucleotides are TGTGCCAGCAGCTTACAGGGCAGCGGGAGGACAGATACGCAGTATTTT. It is translated as CASSLQGSGRTDTQYF.

This rearrangement joins TRBV18 to TRBJ2-1, with 8 bases aligning to TRBD2. The CDR3 sequence is 17 residues long. Trimming removed 2 bases from V and 6 bases from J; junction bases left unmatched: 12. CDR1 and CDR2 (germline): KGHSH, LQKENI. The CDR3 is CASSPSRLAGLSNEQFF. The CDR3 nucleotides are TGTGCCAGCTCACCAAGTAGGCTAGCGGGCCTCTCCAATGAGCAGTTCTTC.

The chain combines TRBV5-1 with TRBJ1-4; D is ambiguous. Looked up from germline, CDR1 is SGHRS and CDR2 is YFSETQ. The ends were cut back, 0 bases at V and 6 bases at J, with 9 bases in the middle. CDR3 size: 14 residues. The CDR3 bases are TGCGCCAGCAGCTTGGCTCCGCCGGATGAAAAACTGTTTTTT. This codes for CASSLAPPDEKLFF.